This paragraph reports one T cell receptor (beta chain). Germline assignment: CDR1 WSHSY and CDR2 SAAADI. The CDR3 covers 14 residues. V shed 7 bases, J shed 1 base, and the junction held 3 bases outside the gene matches. Data came from immunoSEQ multiplex PCR; TCRdb stores just in-frame clones and leaves some out. The table shows hundreds of thousands of clones, with around 87% occurring only once. The entry originates in a study of shared clonotypes between healthy human individuals. This chain connects TRBV10-2 to TRBJ1-3; 8 bases align to TRBD1. The sample was memory CD8+ T cells sorted from blood. As to subset: CD45RO+ cells pooled with CCR7-negative TemRA cells. The receptor comes from a man younger than 30 in good health. CDR3 sequence (DNA): TGCGCCAGCACCTACAGGGGGTCTGGAAACACCATATATTTT. This codes for CASTYRGSGNTIYF.